These T cell receptor beta chains were read from a single sample in a study of cytomegalovirus exposure and HLA in healthy donors. This table comes from immunoSEQ multiplex PCR, and its TCRdb copy is limited to in-frame clones, with some not included. The profile covers 150,000 to 200,000 clones, with about 83% appearing a single time and about 0.85% taken by the ten largest. The sequenced sample was PBMCs. The receptors derive from a woman between 25 and 40 years old in good health and CMV-seronegative. CDR3s include the opening cysteine and the closing phenylalanine or tryptophan. A D gene is named only where the DNA matches it firmly. Clone size is given for some rows only: seen once, a few or many times, or a class if the clone is expanded.

v_gene: TRBV14
len: 16
abundance: .
d_gene: .
j_gene: TRBJ2-7
CDR3nt: TGTGCCAGCAGCCCTGGGGGGGCTAGCGGTATAAGGGGGCAGTACTTC
CDR3aa: CASSPGGASGIRGQYF

v_gene: TRBV27
len: 16
abundance: .
d_gene: .
j_gene: TRBJ1-5
CDR3nt: TGTGCCAGCAGTTCCGCCTCAGGGGTGGGGAATCAGCCCCAGCATTTT
CDR3aa: CASSSASGVGNQPQHF

v_gene: TRBV14
len: 17
abundance: .
d_gene: .
j_gene: TRBJ1-1
CDR3nt: TGTGCCAGCAGCCATCTTCCCCAGGGGCCGAGGAACACTGAAGCTTTCTTT
CDR3aa: CASSHLPQGPRNTEAFF

v_gene: TRBV5-1
len: 15
abundance: .
d_gene: TRBD1
j_gene: TRBJ2-7
CDR3nt: TGCGCCAGCAGCCCGGGGGGGACAGGGGCCTACGAGCAGTACTTC
CDR3aa: CASSPGGTGAYEQYF

v_gene: TRBV7-2
len: 15
abundance: .
d_gene: .
j_gene: TRBJ2-4
CDR3nt: TGTGCCAGCACCCTTATCTCTTCTAGGGGAAACATTCAGTACTTC
CDR3aa: CASTLISSRGNIQYF

v_gene: TRBV6-5
len: 15
abundance: .
d_gene: TRBD2
j_gene: TRBJ2-7
CDR3nt: TGTGCCAGCAGTTACTCGCCTAGCGGATCCTACGAGCAGTACTTC
CDR3aa: CASSYSPSGSYEQYF

v_gene: TRBV18
len: 15
abundance: .
d_gene: TRBD2
j_gene: TRBJ2-7
CDR3nt: TGTGCCAGCTCACCCGGACTAGCGGCCCGCTACGAGCAGTACTTC
CDR3aa: CASSPGLAARYEQYF

v_gene: TRBV5-4
len: 15
abundance: .
d_gene: TRBD2
j_gene: TRBJ2-1
CDR3nt: TGTGCCAGCAGCTTAGTAGGCGGGAGGGGGGATGAGCAGTTCTTC
CDR3aa: CASSLVGGRGDEQFF

v_gene: TRBV27
len: 14
abundance: .
d_gene: TRBD1
j_gene: TRBJ2-7
CDR3nt: TGTGCCAGCAGGCCCGGGACAGGGGGCGGCGAGCAGTACTTC
CDR3aa: CASRPGTGGGEQYF

v_gene: TRBV19
len: 13
abundance: .
d_gene: TRBD2
j_gene: TRBJ2-1
CDR3nt: TGTGCCAGTTCCGTAGCGGGGAGCAATGAGCAGTTCTTC
CDR3aa: CASSVAGSNEQFF

v_gene: TRBV7-9
len: 13
abundance: .
d_gene: TRBD2
j_gene: TRBJ2-7
CDR3nt: TGTGCCAGCAGCCGGAGCGGGAGCAGCGAGCAGTACTTC
CDR3aa: CASSRSGSSEQYF

v_gene: TRBV4-2
len: 14
abundance: .
d_gene: .
j_gene: TRBJ2-7
CDR3nt: TGTGCCAGCAGCCAACCTGGACTCGATCACGAGCAGTACTTC
CDR3aa: CASSQPGLDHEQYF

v_gene: TRBV7-2
len: 16
abundance: .
d_gene: .
j_gene: TRBJ1-1
CDR3nt: TGTGCCAGCAGCTTAGGTACAGGGTATATGAACACTGAAGCTTTCTTT
CDR3aa: CASSLGTGYMNTEAFF

v_gene: TRBV9
len: 15
abundance: .
d_gene: .
j_gene: TRBJ2-1
CDR3nt: TGTGCCAGCAGCGCACGACTAGTCGGCCCTGCCGAGCAGTTCTTC
CDR3aa: CASSARLVGPAEQFF

v_gene: TRBV19
len: 16
abundance: .
d_gene: .
j_gene: TRBJ1-2
CDR3nt: TGTGCCAGTAGTAAACGGTGGACCGACAGGTTAGGTGGCTACACCTTC
CDR3aa: CASSKRWTDRLGGYTF

v_gene: TRBV7-6
len: 13
abundance: .
d_gene: .
j_gene: TRBJ2-7
CDR3nt: TGTGCCAGCACCAGGGGCAGCCCCTACGAGCAGTACTTC
CDR3aa: CASTRGSPYEQYF

v_gene: TRBV28
len: 14
abundance: .
d_gene: .
j_gene: TRBJ2-3
CDR3nt: TGTGCCAGCAGTTTTTTTAGATCTGGAGATACGCAGTATTTT
CDR3aa: CASSFFRSGDTQYF

v_gene: TRBV7-2
len: 14
abundance: .
d_gene: TRBD2
j_gene: TRBJ2-7
CDR3nt: TGTGCCAGCAGCATACCCGGACTAGGGCGCGAGCAGTACTTC
CDR3aa: CASSIPGLGREQYF

v_gene: TRBV7-3
len: 15
abundance: .
d_gene: .
j_gene: TRBJ2-3
CDR3nt: TGTGCCAGCAGCTCAGGCCTTAAGGAGGCAGATACGCAGTATTTT
CDR3aa: CASSSGLKEADTQYF

v_gene: TRBV2
len: 13
abundance: .
d_gene: .
j_gene: TRBJ1-1
CDR3nt: TGTGCCAGCAGTTCACTCGGACAGTTTGAAGCTTTCTTT
CDR3aa: CASSSLGQFEAFF

v_gene: TRBV7-2
len: 15
abundance: .
d_gene: TRBD1
j_gene: TRBJ1-4
CDR3nt: TGTGCCAGCAGCTTACAGGGGGCAACTAATGAAAAACTGTTTTTT
CDR3aa: CASSLQGATNEKLFF

v_gene: TRBV19
len: 16
abundance: once
d_gene: .
j_gene: TRBJ2-2
CDR3nt: TGTGCCAGTAGTATTACTCGAAGGGAGAGCACCGGGGAGCTGTTTTTT
CDR3aa: CASSITRRESTGELFF

v_gene: TRBV7-8
len: 15
abundance: once
d_gene: TRBD1
j_gene: TRBJ1-1
CDR3nt: TGTGCCAGCAGCTCAGGGGGGCGGGGGGCCACTGAAGCTTTCTTT
CDR3aa: CASSSGGRGATEAFF

v_gene: TRBV6-5
len: 16
abundance: .
d_gene: TRBD1
j_gene: TRBJ1-2
CDR3nt: TGTGCCAGCAGTTACTCAAGGGGTTGGACAGGAGTAACCTACACCTTC
CDR3aa: CASSYSRGWTGVTYTF

v_gene: TRBV19
len: 14
abundance: .
d_gene: TRBD1
j_gene: TRBJ2-3
CDR3nt: TGTGCCAGTGGAAACAGGGGTTTCACAGATACGCAGTATTTT
CDR3aa: CASGNRGFTDTQYF

v_gene: TRBV29-1
len: 12
abundance: .
d_gene: TRBD1
j_gene: TRBJ2-7
CDR3nt: TGCAGCGTGGCAGGGGGCACCTACGAGCAGTACTTC
CDR3aa: CSVAGGTYEQYF

v_gene: TRBV7-9
len: 15
abundance: .
d_gene: TRBD1
j_gene: TRBJ1-4
CDR3nt: TGTGCCAGCAGCCCGCGACAGGGGATGGAGGAAAAACTGTTTTTT
CDR3aa: CASSPRQGMEEKLFF

v_gene: TRBV19
len: 13
abundance: .
d_gene: .
j_gene: TRBJ1-5
CDR3nt: TGTGCCAGTAGTATCAGGGTTGTTCAGCCCCAGCATTTT
CDR3aa: CASSIRVVQPQHF

v_gene: TRBV6-6
len: 16
abundance: few
d_gene: TRBD1
j_gene: TRBJ1-5
CDR3nt: TGTGCCAGCAGCGGACAGGGGGCTGGCAGTTATCAGCCCCAGCATTTT
CDR3aa: CASSGQGAGSYQPQHF

v_gene: TRBV29-1
len: 14
abundance: .
d_gene: TRBD1
j_gene: TRBJ2-1
CDR3nt: TGCAGCGCCTCCGGGACAGACTCCTACAATGAGCAGTTCTTC
CDR3aa: CSASGTDSYNEQFF

v_gene: TRBV6-6
len: 14
abundance: .
d_gene: .
j_gene: TRBJ2-7
CDR3nt: TGTGCCAGCAGACCCCCTTCGGAGTCCTACGAGCAGTACTTC
CDR3aa: CASRPPSESYEQYF

v_gene: TRBV19
len: 13
abundance: once
d_gene: .
j_gene: TRBJ1-6
CDR3nt: TGTGCCACCGCATGGGGGGGTGGTTCACCCCTCCACTTT
CDR3aa: CATAWGGGSPLHF

v_gene: TRBV6-1
len: 14
abundance: few
d_gene: .
j_gene: TRBJ2-5
CDR3nt: TGTGCCAGCAGGTTGACACCGTACCAAGAGACCCAGTACTTC
CDR3aa: CASRLTPYQETQYF

v_gene: TRBV9
len: 13
abundance: .
d_gene: TRBD2
j_gene: TRBJ2-7
CDR3nt: TGTGCCAGCAGCGTATCGGGACTAGAGGAGCAGTACTTC
CDR3aa: CASSVSGLEEQYF

v_gene: TRBV7-2
len: 16
abundance: once
d_gene: TRBD2
j_gene: TRBJ2-3
CDR3nt: TGTGCCAGCAGCTATAGACTAGCGGGGGGATCAGATACGCAGTATTTT
CDR3aa: CASSYRLAGGSDTQYF

v_gene: TRBV27
len: 17
abundance: .
d_gene: .
j_gene: TRBJ2-1
CDR3nt: TGTGCCAGCAGGACATTTTCAGGGCTAGATCATTACAATGAGCAGTTCTTC
CDR3aa: CASRTFSGLDHYNEQFF

v_gene: TRBV28
len: 15
abundance: once
d_gene: TRBD2
j_gene: TRBJ2-7
CDR3nt: TGTGCCAGCAGCTCTCCTAGCGGGGGCCTCTACGAGCAGTACTTC
CDR3aa: CASSSPSGGLYEQYF

v_gene: TRBV29-1
len: 14
abundance: .
d_gene: .
j_gene: TRBJ2-1
CDR3nt: TGCAGCGTCTCGGACTACCCCATATACAATGAGCAGTTCTTC
CDR3aa: CSVSDYPIYNEQFF

v_gene: TRBV15
len: 14
abundance: .
d_gene: .
j_gene: TRBJ1-2
CDR3nt: TGTGCCACCAGCAGAGGGACAGCTAACTATGGCTACACCTTC
CDR3aa: CATSRGTANYGYTF

v_gene: TRBV19
len: 16
abundance: .
d_gene: TRBD1
j_gene: TRBJ2-7
CDR3nt: TGTGCCAGTAGTCTTAACTCGGGACAGACCCCCTACGAGCAGTACTTC
CDR3aa: CASSLNSGQTPYEQYF

v_gene: TRBV18
len: 10
abundance: .
d_gene: .
j_gene: TRBJ1-2
CDR3nt: TGTGCCAGCTCGGGGGGTGGCTACACCTTC
CDR3aa: CASSGGGYTF

v_gene: TRBV7-2
len: 17
abundance: .
d_gene: .
j_gene: TRBJ2-3
CDR3nt: TGTGCCAGCAGCCCCAGCGGACTAGGCCGGGGGCCAGATACGCAGTATTTT
CDR3aa: CASSPSGLGRGPDTQYF

v_gene: TRBV14
len: 14
abundance: .
d_gene: TRBD2
j_gene: TRBJ2-7
CDR3nt: TGTGCCAGCAGCCATAGCGGGAGAGCGGGGGAGCAGTACTTC
CDR3aa: CASSHSGRAGEQYF

v_gene: TRBV4-1
len: 14
abundance: .
d_gene: TRBD1
j_gene: TRBJ1-5
CDR3nt: TGCGCCAGCAGCCCGGGACAGGACAATCAGCCCCAGCATTTT
CDR3aa: CASSPGQDNQPQHF

v_gene: TRBV19
len: 15
abundance: .
d_gene: TRBD1
j_gene: TRBJ1-1
CDR3nt: TGTGCCAGTAGTACCTGGGACAGGGGTTGGACTGAAGCTTTCTTT
CDR3aa: CASSTWDRGWTEAFF

v_gene: TRBV2
len: 14
abundance: .
d_gene: TRBD1
j_gene: TRBJ1-1
CDR3nt: TGTGCCAGCAGTGAACAGGGGGCGCTGACTGAAGCTTTCTTT
CDR3aa: CASSEQGALTEAFF